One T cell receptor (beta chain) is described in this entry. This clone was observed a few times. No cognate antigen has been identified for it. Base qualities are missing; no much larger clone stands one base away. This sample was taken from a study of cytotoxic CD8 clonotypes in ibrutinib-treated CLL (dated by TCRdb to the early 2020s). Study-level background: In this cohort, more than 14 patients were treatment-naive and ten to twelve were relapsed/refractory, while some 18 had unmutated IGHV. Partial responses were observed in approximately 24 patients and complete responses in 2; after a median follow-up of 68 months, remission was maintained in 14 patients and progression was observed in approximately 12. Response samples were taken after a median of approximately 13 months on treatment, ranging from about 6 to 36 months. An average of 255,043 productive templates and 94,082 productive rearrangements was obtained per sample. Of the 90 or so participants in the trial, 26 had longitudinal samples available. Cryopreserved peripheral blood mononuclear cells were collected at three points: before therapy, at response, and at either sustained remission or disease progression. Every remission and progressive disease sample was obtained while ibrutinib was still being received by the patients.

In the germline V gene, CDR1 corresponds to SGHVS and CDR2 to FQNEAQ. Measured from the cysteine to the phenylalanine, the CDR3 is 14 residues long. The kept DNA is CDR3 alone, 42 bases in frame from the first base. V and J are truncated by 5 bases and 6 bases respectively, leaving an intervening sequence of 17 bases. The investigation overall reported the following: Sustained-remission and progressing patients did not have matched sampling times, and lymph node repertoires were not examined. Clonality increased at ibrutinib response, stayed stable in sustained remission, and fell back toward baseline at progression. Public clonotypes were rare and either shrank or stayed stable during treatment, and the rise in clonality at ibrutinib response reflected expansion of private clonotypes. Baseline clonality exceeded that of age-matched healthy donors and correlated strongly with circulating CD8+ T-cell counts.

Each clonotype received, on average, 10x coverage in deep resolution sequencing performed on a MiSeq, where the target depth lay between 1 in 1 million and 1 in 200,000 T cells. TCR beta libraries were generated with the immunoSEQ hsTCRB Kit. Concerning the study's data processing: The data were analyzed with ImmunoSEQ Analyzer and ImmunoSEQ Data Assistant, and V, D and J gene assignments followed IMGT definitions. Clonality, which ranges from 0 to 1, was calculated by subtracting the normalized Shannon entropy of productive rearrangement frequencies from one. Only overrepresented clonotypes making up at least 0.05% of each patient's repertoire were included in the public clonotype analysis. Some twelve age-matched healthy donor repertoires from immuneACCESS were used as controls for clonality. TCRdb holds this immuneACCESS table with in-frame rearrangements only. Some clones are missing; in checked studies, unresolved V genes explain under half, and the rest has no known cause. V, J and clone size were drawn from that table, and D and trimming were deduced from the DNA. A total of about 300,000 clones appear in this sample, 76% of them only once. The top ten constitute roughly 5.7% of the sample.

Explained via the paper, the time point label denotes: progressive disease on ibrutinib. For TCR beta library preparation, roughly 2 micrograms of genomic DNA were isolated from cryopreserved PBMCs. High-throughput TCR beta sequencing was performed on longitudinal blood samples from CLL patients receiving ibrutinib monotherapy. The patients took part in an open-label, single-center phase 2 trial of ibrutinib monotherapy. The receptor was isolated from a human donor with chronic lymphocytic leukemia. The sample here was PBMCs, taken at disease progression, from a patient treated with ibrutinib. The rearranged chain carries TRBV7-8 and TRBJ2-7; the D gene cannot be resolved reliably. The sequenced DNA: TGTGCCAGCAGCCTCGGACCGGTGAGAGCCGAGCAGTACTTC. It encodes CASSLGPVRAEQYF.